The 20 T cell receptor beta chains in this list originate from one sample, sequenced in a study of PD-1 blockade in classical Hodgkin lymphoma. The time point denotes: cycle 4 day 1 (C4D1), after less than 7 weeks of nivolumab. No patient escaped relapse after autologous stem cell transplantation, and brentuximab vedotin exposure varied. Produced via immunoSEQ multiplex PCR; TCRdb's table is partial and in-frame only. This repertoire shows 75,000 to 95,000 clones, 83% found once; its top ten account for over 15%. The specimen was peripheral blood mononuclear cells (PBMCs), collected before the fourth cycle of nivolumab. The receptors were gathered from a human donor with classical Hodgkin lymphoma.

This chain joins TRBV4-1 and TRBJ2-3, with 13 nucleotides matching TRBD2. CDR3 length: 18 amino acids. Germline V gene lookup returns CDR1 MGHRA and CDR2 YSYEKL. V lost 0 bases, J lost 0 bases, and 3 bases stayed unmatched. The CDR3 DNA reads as TGCGCCAGCAGCCAAGAGGGGACTAGCGGGATTAGCACAGATACGCAGTATTTT. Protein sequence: CASSQEGTSGISTDTQYF.

In nucleotides, the CDR3 is TGTGCCATCAGTGATACTAGCGGGAGGGCCCTCGCCGGGGAGCTGTTTTTT. Its translation is CAISDTSGRALAGELFF. V and J are TRBV10-3 and TRBJ2-2, with TRBD2 matching over 13 bases. The CDR3 covers 17 residues. CDR1 is ENHRY, CDR2 SYGVKD, per germline. V was pared by 3 bases and J by 6 bases, with 7 bases of the junction left unmatched.

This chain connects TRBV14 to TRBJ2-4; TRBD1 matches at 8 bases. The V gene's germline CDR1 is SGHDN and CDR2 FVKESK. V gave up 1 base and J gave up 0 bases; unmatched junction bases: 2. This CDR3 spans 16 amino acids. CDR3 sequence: CASSQAGGLAKNIQYF. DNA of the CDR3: TGTGCCAGCAGCCAAGCAGGGGGCCTAGCCAAAAACATTCAGTACTTC.

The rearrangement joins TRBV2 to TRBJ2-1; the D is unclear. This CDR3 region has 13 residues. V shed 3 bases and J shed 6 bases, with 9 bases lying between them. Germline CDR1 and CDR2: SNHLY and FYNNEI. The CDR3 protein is CASSDLPPNEQFF. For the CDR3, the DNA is TGTGCCAGCAGTGACCTACCCCCCAATGAGCAGTTCTTC.

The CDR3 loop is CSVGGGAGGNQPQHF. The CDR3 DNA reads TGCAGCGTTGGGGGAGGGGCTGGGGGCAATCAGCCCCAGCATTTT. The V gene is TRBV29-1, the J gene TRBJ1-5; TRBD1 might be the D (5 bases). The V gene's germline CDR1 is SQVTM and CDR2 ANQGSEA. With 4 bases removed from V and 2 bases from J, the gap between germline ends came to 15 bases. The CDR3 covers 15 residues.

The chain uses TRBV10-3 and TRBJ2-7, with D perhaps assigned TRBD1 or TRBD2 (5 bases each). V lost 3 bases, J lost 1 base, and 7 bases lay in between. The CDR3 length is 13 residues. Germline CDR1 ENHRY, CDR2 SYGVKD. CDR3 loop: CAISDWGSYEQYF. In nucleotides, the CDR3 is TGTGCCATCAGTGACTGGGGGTCCTACGAGCAGTACTTC.

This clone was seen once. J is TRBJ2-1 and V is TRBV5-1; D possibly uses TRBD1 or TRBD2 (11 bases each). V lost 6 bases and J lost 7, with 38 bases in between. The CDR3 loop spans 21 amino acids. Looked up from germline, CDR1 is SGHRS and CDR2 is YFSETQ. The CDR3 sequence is CASMWTGGPIKTSGSRNEQFF. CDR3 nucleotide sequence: TGCGCCAGCATGTGGACAGGGGGCCCCATAAAAACTAGCGGGAGTAGGAATGAGCAGTTCTTC.

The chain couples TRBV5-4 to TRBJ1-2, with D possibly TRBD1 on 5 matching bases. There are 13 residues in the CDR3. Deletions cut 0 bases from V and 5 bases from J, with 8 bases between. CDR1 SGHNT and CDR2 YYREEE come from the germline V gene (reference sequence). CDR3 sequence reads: CASSLGSGYGYTF. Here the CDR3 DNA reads TGTGCCAGCAGCTTGGGGTCAGGGTATGGCTACACCTTC.

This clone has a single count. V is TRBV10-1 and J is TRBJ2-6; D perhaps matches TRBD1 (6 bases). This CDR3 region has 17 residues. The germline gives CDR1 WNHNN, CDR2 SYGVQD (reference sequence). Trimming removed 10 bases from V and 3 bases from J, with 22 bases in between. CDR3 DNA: TGCGCCAACACTCCTCGTTGGGGGCCGCGTGGGGCCAACGTCCTGACTTTC. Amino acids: CANTPRWGPRGANVLTF.

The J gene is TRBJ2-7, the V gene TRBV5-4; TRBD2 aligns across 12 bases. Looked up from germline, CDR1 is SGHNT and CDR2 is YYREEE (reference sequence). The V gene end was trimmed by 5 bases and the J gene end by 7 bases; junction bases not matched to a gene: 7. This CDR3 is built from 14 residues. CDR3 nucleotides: TGTGCCAGCAGACCCGGGACTAGCGGGCGGGAGCAGTACTTC. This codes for CASRPGTSGREQYF.

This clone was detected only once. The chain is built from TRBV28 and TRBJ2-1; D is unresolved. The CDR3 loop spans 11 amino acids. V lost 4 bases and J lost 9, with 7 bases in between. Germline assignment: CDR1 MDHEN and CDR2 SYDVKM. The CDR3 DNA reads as TGTGCCAGCAGTTGGATAAGTGAGCAGTTCTTC. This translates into CASSWISEQFF.

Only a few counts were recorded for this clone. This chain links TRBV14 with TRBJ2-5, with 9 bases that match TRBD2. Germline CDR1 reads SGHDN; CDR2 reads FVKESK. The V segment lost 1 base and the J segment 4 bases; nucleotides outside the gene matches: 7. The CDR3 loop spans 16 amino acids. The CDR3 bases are TGTGCCAGCAGCCAAGCGATCCTAGCGGGGATAGAGACCCAGTACTTC. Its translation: CASSQAILAGIETQYF.

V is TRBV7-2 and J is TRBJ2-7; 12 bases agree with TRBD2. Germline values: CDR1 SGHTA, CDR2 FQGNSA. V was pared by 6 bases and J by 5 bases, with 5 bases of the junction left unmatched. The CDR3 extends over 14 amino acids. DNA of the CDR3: TGTGCCAGCAGTAGGACTAGCGGGAATGACGAGCAGTACTTC. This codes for CASSRTSGNDEQYF.

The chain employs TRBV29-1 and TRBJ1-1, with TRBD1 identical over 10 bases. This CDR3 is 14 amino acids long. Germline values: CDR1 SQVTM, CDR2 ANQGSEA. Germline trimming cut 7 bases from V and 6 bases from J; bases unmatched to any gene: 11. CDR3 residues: CSAQTRQGAAEAFF. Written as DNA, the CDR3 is TGCAGCGCCCAGACGAGACAGGGGGCGGCTGAAGCTTTCTTT.

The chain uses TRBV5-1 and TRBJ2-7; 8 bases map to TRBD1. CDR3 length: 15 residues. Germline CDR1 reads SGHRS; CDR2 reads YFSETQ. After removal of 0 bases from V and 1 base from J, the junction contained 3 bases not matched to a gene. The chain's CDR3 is CASSLGWTGSYEQYF. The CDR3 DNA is TGCGCCAGCAGCTTGGGGTGGACAGGGTCCTACGAGCAGTACTTC.

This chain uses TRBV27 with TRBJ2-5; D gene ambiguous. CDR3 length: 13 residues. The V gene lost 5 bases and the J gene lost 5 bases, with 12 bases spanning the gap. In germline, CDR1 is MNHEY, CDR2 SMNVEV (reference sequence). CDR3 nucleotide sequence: TGTGCCAGCAGTCTCGGGCCGGCGGAGACCCAGTACTTC. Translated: CASSLGPAETQYF.

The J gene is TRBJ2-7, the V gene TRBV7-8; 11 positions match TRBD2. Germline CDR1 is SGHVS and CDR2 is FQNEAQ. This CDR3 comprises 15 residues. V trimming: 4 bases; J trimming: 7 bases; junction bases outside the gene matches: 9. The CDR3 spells CASSYQLAGASEQYF. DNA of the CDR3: TGTGCCAGCAGCTACCAACTAGCGGGAGCAAGTGAGCAGTACTTC.

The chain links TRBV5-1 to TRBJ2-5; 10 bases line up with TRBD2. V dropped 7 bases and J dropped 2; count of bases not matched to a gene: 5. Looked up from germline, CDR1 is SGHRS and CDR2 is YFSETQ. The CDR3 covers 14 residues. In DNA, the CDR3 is TGCGCCAGCGGTTCGACTAGCGGGCAAGAGACCCAGTACTTC. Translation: CASGSTSGQETQYF.

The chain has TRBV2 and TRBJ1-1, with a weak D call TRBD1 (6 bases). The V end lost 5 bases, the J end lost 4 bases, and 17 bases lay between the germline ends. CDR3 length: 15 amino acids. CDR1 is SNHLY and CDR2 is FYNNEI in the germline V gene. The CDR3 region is CASSRPPTGSTEAFF. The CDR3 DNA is TGTGCCAGCAGTCGGCCCCCGACAGGTAGCACTGAAGCTTTCTTT.

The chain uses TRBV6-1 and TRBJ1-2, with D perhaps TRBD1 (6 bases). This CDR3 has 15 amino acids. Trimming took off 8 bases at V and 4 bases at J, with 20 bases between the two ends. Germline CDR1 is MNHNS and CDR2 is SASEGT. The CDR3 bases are TGTGCCAGCTCGAACGAGGGGGGATTCGGCTATGGCTACACCTTC. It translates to CASSNEGGFGYGYTF.